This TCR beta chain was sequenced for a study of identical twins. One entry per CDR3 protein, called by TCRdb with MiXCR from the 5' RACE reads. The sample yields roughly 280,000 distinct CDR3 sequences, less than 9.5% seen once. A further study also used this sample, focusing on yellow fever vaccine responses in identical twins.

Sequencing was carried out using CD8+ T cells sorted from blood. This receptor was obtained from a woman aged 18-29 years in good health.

CDR3 region: CASSYGWSYEQYF. The CDR3 bases are TGTGCCAGCAGTTACGGGTGGTCCTACGAGCAGTACTTC. The chain joins TRBV6-5 to TRBJ2-7; D uncertain. Per germline, CDR1 MNHEY and CDR2 SVGAGI. V gave up 2 bases and J gave up 1 base, with 6 bases separating them. The CDR3 runs 13 residues.